The rows below give T cell receptor beta chains drawn from one sample of a study of cytomegalovirus exposure and HLA in healthy donors. Measured with immunoSEQ multiplex PCR; TCRdb has only the in-frame clones, and not every one. The sample includes tens of thousands of clones, around 95% of them seen just once. The source material was PBMCs. The receptors were sampled from a young man in good health and CMV-seropositive. Each CDR3 is given with its conserved first and last residue. Rows may omit the clone size; those that give it use once, few, many or a size class.

j_call clone_size v_call cdr3_aa
TRBJ2-7 NA TRBV29-1 CSVLLAGYEQYF
TRBJ2-2 once TRBV28 CASSPTWGARDTGELFF
TRBJ2-5 NA TRBV7-3 CASSLTRGSQETQYF
TRBJ1-2 NA TRBV18 CASSLTGGAGYTF
TRBJ2-5 once TRBV5-6 CASSLLRGLVDRETQYF
TRBJ1-1 NA TRBV18 CASSLSVGALGTEAFF
TRBJ2-1 NA TRBV6-4 CASSDSHLGSYNEQFF
TRBJ1-1 few TRBV2 CASSVGQGYFTEAFF
TRBJ2-5 NA TRBV7-3 CASSLNGGTETQYF
TRBJ2-7 NA TRBV18 CASSRPGQDSYEQYF
TRBJ1-1 NA TRBV2 CASSSYMNTEAFF
TRBJ2-3 NA TRBV4-1 CASSQGQTDTQYF
TRBJ2-1 NA TRBV7-9 CASSLAYNLAHNEQFF
TRBJ1-5 NA TRBV11-2 CASSRDNDQPQHF
TRBJ2-7 once TRBV7-2 CASSRQYGTGSHEQYF
TRBJ2-7 NA TRBV28 CASSRTGDKSYEQYF
TRBJ2-1 NA TRBV30 CAVAGAYEQFF
TRBJ1-2 NA TRBV7-2 CASSYRDTPSYGYTF
TRBJ1-1 many TRBV7-3 CASSLQGPMNTEAFF
TRBJ1-4 few TRBV5-1 CASSLAGTGDEKLFF
TRBJ2-1 NA TRBV18 CASSPQLRGNEQFF
TRBJ1-1 NA TRBV27 CASSLLDSNTEAFF
TRBJ2-1 NA TRBV5-6 CASSPRTGASYNEQFF
TRBJ2-6 NA TRBV2 CASTDRSLISGANVLTF
TRBJ1-1 NA TRBV7-2 CASSSQGRNTEAFF
TRBJ1-2 NA TRBV28 CASRETGTGIHVGYTF
TRBJ1-2 NA TRBV4-1 CASSYRDTEANYGYTF
TRBJ2-1 once TRBV4-1 CASSQDPTGTGDNEQFF
TRBJ2-3 NA TRBV5-1 CASSLGVREGSDTQYF